This TCR beta chain is drawn from a study of blood T cells in healthy people across ages. This clonotype has more than one count but fewer than ten. Its antigen is not identified. Germline V gene sequence: CDR1 SGHRS, CDR2 YFSETQ. CDR3 length: 15 amino acids. V lost 4 bases, J lost 8 bases, and 16 bases lay in between. With a J-beta primer mix and a sample-barcoded 5' primer, a second PCR ran about 7 to 12 cycles. TCRdb reprocessed the 5' RACE reads via MiXCR and lists one record per CDR3 protein. The table lists 1.5 million to 2 million distinct CDR3 sequences, 28% of them singletons. Findings and caveats of the study: Using unsorted PBMCs precluded a conclusive naive versus antigen-experienced comparison.

V usage is TRBV5-1 and J usage is TRBJ1-6, with D possibly TRBD1 on 5 matching bases. The material sequenced was blood. This clonotype originated in a woman in her 30s in good health. Here the CDR3 reads CASSRRGREDSPLHF. CDR3 nucleotide sequence: TGCGCCAGCAGCCGCCGGGGCAGGGAAGATTCACCCCTCCACTTT.